This is a list of T cell receptor beta chains from one sample in a study of Ad26.COV2.S vaccination and SARS-CoV-2 variants. Clones were sequenced by immunoSEQ multiplex PCR, and TCRdb holds only the in-frame ones, with some missing. This sample has 300,000 to 400,000 clones, with about nine tenths found just once. The sample consisted of peripheral blood, taken in a trial of Ad26.COV2.S vaccine versus placebo. All receptors derive from a person aged 18-65 years who received the Ad26.COV2.S COVID-19 vaccine or a placebo. The CDR3 runs from the conserved cysteine through the conserved F or W. A D gene is named only where the DNA matches it firmly. A row's size may be missing; if present it is once, few, many or a size class.

NA	NA	TRBV6-2/TRBV6-3	TRBJ1-1	TGTGCCAGCAGTTACGGGGTAGGGTCCTACACTGAAGCTTTCTTT	CASSYGVGSYTEAFF
NA	NA	TRBV9	TRBJ1-3	TGTGCCAGCAGCTCCACAGGAAACACCATATATTTT	CASSSTGNTIYF
NA	few	TRBV7-9	TRBJ2-7	TGTGCCAGCAGCGAGCCGACGGAAGACTACGAGCAGTACTTC	CASSEPTEDYEQYF
TRBD2	NA	TRBV15	TRBJ2-7	TGTGCCACCAGCAGAGATCGAACTAGCGGGGGCTACGAGCAGTACTTC	CATSRDRTSGGYEQYF
NA	NA	TRBV7-2	TRBJ2-3	TGTGCCAGCAGCTTTACACACTCTACAGATACGCAGTATTTT	CASSFTHSTDTQYF
NA	NA	TRBV9	TRBJ2-1	TGTGCCAGCAGCGTAGGGGGACTCCCTTACAATGAGCAGTTCTTC	CASSVGGLPYNEQFF
NA	NA	TRBV5-5	TRBJ2-6	TGTGCCAGCAGCTTGGTCCGGACCTCTGGGGCCAACGTCCTGACTTTC	CASSLVRTSGANVLTF
NA	NA	TRBV6-2/TRBV6-3	TRBJ2-7	TGTGCCAGCACCCCCTGGTCGGACGAGCAGTACTTC	CASTPWSDEQYF
NA	NA	TRBV9	TRBJ1-6	TGTGCCAGCAGCGTAGCTACCGGGTTTGGGCCAGAATATAATTCACCCCTCCACTTT	CASSVATGFGPEYNSPLHF
NA	NA	TRBV2	TRBJ2-5	TGTGCCAGCAGTGGGACGGAGACGCAAGAGACCCAGTACTTC	CASSGTETQETQYF
NA	few	TRBV7-3	TRBJ1-2	TGTGCCAGCAGCTTATCCCCGGGGGGTGGCTACACCTTC	CASSLSPGGGYTF
TRBD1	NA	TRBV19	TRBJ1-2	TGTGCCAGTAGTATGCGGGGACAGCCAAAGGATGGCTACACCTTC	CASSMRGQPKDGYTF
TRBD1	once	TRBV11-3	TRBJ1-4	TGTGCCAGCAGCCGTACAGGGGTGGCGGAAAAACTGTTTTTT	CASSRTGVAEKLFF
TRBD1	NA	TRBV4-1	TRBJ1-4	TGCGCCAGCAGCCAAGCCCCACAGGGGGCGGGGGAAAAACTGTTTTTT	CASSQAPQGAGEKLFF
NA	NA	TRBV27	TRBJ1-2	TGTGCCAGCAGTTTCAGAGGGAACTATGGCTACACCTTC	CASSFRGNYGYTF
NA	NA	TRBV4-1	TRBJ1-1	TGCGCCAGCAGCCCCCGGCTATTGTTGTGGGGAACCACTGAAGCTTTCTTT	CASSPRLLLWGTTEAFF
NA	NA	TRBV6-2/TRBV6-3	TRBJ1-5	TGTGCCAGCAGTTACTCGGGCCCCATAGGGCCCCAGCATTTT	CASSYSGPIGPQHF
TRBD1	NA	TRBV5-4	TRBJ2-5	TGTGCCAGCAGCCTAGACAGGGGTGTTAAAGAGACCCAGTACTTC	CASSLDRGVKETQYF
TRBD1	NA	TRBV20-1	TRBJ2-1	TGCAGTGCTAGTCGCACAGGGGGCTACAATGAGCAGTTCTTC	CSASRTGGYNEQFF
NA	NA	TRBV29-1	TRBJ1-1	TGCAGCGTTGATAGTCAGGTAGGGACGAAAGCTTTCTTT	CSVDSQVGTKAFF
TRBD1	NA	TRBV5-6	TRBJ1-4	TGTGCCAGCAGCTTGGCCGGGACAGGGTGGGATGAAAAACTGTTTTTT	CASSLAGTGWDEKLFF
NA	NA	TRBV5-1	TRBJ2-7	TGCGCCAGCAGCTTGAATCCGGCTAACTACGAGCAGTACTTC	CASSLNPANYEQYF
NA	NA	TRBV4-3	TRBJ2-1	TGCGCCAGCAGCCAAGATAGGGGTAAGCAGTTCTTC	CASSQDRGKQFF
NA	NA	TRBV7-2	TRBJ2-1	TGTGCCAGCAGCCCTGGGCAGGCTATCAGAGGGAGTGAGCAGTTCTTC	CASSPGQAIRGSEQFF
NA	NA	TRBV5-6	TRBJ1-1	TGTGCCAGCAGCTTGGTACAGTTGAACACTGAAGCTTTCTTT	CASSLVQLNTEAFF
NA	NA	TRBV6-2/TRBV6-3	TRBJ2-1	TGTGCCAGCAGTTACTCGAACCTGTACAATGAGCAGTTCTTC	CASSYSNLYNEQFF
NA	NA	TRBV11-3	TRBJ1-1	TGTGCCAGCAGCTTAGTGGCAGCCAACATGAACACTGAAGCTTTCTTT	CASSLVAANMNTEAFF
NA	NA	TRBV5-1	TRBJ1-4	TGCGCCAGCACCCTGGGCGTAGGAGAAAAACTGTTTTTT	CASTLGVGEKLFF
NA	NA	TRBV7-8	TRBJ2-1	TGTGCCAGCAGCTTAAGCCACCCGTACAATGAGCAGTTCTTC	CASSLSHPYNEQFF
NA	once	TRBV12-3/TRBV12-4	TRBJ1-2	TGTGCCAGCAGTTTAATGGGGGGGCTTGGCTACACCTTC	CASSLMGGLGYTF
TRBD1	NA	TRBV7-9	TRBJ1-6	TGTGCCAGCAGCTTAGATTTAGGGACAGTAATCAGTTCACCCCTCCACTTT	CASSLDLGTVISSPLHF
NA	NA	TRBV19	TRBJ1-2	TGTGCCAGTAGTATCCGACAGAACTATGGCTACACCTTC	CASSIRQNYGYTF
TRBD2	NA	TRBV24-1	TRBJ2-1	TGTGCCACGAGAGGACCCGGGACTAGCGGGGTTAATGAGCAGTTCTTC	CATRGPGTSGVNEQFF
NA	once	TRBV4-1	TRBJ1-1	TGCGCCAGCAGCCCCCACCCTAACAGAGGAACCATGAACACTGAAGCTTTCTTT	CASSPHPNRGTMNTEAFF
NA	NA	TRBV15	TRBJ1-6	TGTGCCACCAGCAGAGCTGGGGGCAGGTCACCCCTCCACTTT	CATSRAGGRSPLHF
TRBD1	NA	TRBV9	TRBJ1-5	TGTGCCAGCAGCTCAACAGGGGGAGAACAGCCCCAGCATTTT	CASSSTGGEQPQHF
TRBD1	NA	TRBV2	TRBJ2-1	TGTGCCAGCTCCGGGACAGGGGCAAGAGAGCAGTTCTTC	CASSGTGAREQFF
NA	NA	TRBV7-9	TRBJ2-5	TGTGCCAGCAGCTTAGCCCTAGCCGTCGGACTGGAAGAGACCCAGTACTTC	CASSLALAVGLEETQYF
NA	NA	TRBV7-2	TRBJ1-5	TGTGCCAGAGGCCTAGGGTTAAGCAATCAGCCCCAGCATTTT	CARGLGLSNQPQHF
TRBD2	NA	TRBV15	TRBJ2-1	TGTGCCACCAGCAGAGAGCGGACTAGCGGCTACAATGAGCAGTTCTTC	CATSRERTSGYNEQFF
TRBD2	NA	TRBV6-2/TRBV6-3	TRBJ2-3	TGTGCCAGCAGTTATTGGGGACTAGCCAGGAATACGCAGTATTTT	CASSYWGLARNTQYF
NA	NA	TRBV19	TRBJ1-5	TGTGCCAGTAGTTTCCAGCGTCAGCCCCAGCATTTT	CASSFQRQPQHF
NA	NA	TRBV24-1	TRBJ2-7	TGTGCCACCAGTGGGCCGCGGGTGGCTCAAGAGCAGTACTTC	CATSGPRVAQEQYF
NA	NA	TRBV6-2/TRBV6-3	TRBJ1-5	TGTGCCAGCAGTTACTCAAGCCAGTATCAGCCCCAGCATTTT	CASSYSSQYQPQHF
NA	NA	TRBV15	TRBJ1-5	TGTGCCACCAGCAGAGATGGGGCGGTTAGGGGCAATCAGCCCCAGCATTTT	CATSRDGAVRGNQPQHF
NA	NA	TRBV10-1	TRBJ1-5	TGCGCCAGCAGGGGGGTGTATAGGACGAATCAGCCCCAGCATTTT	CASRGVYRTNQPQHF
NA	few	TRBV24-1	TRBJ1-5	TGTGCCACCAGTGATCTTAGGGGGCCCCAGCATTTT	CATSDLRGPQHF